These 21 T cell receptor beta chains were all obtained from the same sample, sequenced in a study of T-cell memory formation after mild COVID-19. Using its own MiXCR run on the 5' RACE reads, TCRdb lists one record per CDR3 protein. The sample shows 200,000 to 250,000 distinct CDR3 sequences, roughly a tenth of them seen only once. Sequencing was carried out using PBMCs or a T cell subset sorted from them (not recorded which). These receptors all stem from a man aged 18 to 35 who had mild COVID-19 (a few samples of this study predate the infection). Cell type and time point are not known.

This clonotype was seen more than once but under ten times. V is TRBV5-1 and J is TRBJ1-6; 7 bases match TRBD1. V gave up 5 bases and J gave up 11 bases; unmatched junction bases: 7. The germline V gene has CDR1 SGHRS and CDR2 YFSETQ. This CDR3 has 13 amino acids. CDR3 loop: CASRGDSKAPLHF. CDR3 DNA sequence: TGCGCCAGCAGGGGGGACAGTAAGGCACCCCTCCACTTT.

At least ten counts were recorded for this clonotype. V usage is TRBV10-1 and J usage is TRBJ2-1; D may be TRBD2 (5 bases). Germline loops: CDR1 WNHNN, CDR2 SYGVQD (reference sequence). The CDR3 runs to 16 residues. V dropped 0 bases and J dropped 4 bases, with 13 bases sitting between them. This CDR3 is CASSESSGRRYNEQFF. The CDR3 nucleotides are TGCGCCAGCAGTGAGTCGAGCGGCAGAAGGTACAATGAGCAGTTCTTC.

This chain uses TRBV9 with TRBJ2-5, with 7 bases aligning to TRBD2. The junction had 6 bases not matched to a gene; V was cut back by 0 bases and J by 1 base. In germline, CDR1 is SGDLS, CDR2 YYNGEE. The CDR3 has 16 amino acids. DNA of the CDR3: TGTGCCAGCAGCGTAGTTGATAGCGGGCCCCAAGAGACCCAGTACTTC. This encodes CASSVVDSGPQETQYF.

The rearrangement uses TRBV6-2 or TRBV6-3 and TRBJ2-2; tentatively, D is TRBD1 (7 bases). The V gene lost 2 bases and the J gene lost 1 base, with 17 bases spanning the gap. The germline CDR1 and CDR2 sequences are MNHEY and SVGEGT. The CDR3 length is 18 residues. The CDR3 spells CASSYPSRGELNTGELFF. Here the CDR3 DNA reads TGTGCCAGCAGTTACCCGTCCAGGGGGGAACTGAACACCGGGGAGCTGTTTTTT.

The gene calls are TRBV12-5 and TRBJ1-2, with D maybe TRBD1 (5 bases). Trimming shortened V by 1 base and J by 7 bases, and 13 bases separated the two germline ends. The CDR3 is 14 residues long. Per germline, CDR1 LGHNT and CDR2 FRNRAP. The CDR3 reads CASGLGEGASGYTF. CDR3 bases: TGTGCTAGTGGTTTGGGGGAAGGGGCGAGTGGCTACACCTTC.

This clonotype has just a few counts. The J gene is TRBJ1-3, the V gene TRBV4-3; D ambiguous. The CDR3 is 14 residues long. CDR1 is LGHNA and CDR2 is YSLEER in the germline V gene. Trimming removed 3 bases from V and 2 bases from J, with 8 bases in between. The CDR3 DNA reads TGCGCCAGCAGCCATAACCTCCCTGGAAACACCATATATTTT. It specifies CASSHNLPGNTIYF.

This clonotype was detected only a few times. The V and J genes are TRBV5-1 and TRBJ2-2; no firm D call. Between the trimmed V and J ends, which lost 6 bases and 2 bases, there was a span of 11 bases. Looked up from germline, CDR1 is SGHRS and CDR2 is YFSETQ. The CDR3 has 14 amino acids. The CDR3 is CASKGRPNTGELFF. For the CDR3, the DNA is TGCGCCAGCAAGGGCAGACCCAACACCGGGGAGCTGTTTTTT.

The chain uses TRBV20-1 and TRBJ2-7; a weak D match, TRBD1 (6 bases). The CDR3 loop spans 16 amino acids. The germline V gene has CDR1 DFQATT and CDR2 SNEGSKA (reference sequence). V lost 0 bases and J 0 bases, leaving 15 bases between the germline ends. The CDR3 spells CSARDAGGPNSYEQYF. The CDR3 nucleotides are TGCAGTGCTAGAGATGCTGGGGGCCCGAACTCCTACGAGCAGTACTTC.

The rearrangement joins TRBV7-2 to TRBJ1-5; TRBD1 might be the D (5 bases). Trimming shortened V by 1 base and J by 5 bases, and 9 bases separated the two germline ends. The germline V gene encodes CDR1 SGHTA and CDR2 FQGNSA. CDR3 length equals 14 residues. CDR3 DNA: TGTGCCAGCAGCTTAGGGGGGGGGTATCAGCCCCAGCATTTT. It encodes CASSLGGGYQPQHF.

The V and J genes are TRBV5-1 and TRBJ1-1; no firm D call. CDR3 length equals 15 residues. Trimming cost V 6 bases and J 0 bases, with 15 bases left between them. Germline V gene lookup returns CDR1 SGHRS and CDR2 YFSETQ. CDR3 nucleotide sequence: TGCGCCAGCACCCTCGCGTCTACTATGAACACTGAAGCTTTCTTT. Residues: CASTLASTMNTEAFF.

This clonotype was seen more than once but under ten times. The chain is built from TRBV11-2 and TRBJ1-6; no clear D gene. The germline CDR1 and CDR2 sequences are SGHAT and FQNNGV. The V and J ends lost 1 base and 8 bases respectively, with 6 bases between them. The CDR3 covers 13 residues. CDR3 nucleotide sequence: TGTGCCAGCAGCTTAGCCCTATATTCACCCCTCCACTTT. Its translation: CASSLALYSPLHF.

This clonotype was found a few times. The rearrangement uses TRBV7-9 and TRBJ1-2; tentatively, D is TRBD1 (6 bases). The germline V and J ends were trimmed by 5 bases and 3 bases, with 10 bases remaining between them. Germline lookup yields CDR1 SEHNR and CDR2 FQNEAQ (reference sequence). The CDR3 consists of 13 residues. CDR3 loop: CASSTGQYYGYTF. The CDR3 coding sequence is TGTGCCAGCAGCACCGGACAGTACTATGGCTACACCTTC.

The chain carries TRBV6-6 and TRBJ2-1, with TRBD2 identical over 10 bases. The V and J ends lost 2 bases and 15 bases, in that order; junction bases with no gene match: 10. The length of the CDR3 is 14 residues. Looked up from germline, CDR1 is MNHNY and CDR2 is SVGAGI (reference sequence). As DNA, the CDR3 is TGTGCCAGCAGTTACCCGGGGCTAGCGGGGGAGGGGTTCTTC. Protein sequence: CASSYPGLAGEGFF.

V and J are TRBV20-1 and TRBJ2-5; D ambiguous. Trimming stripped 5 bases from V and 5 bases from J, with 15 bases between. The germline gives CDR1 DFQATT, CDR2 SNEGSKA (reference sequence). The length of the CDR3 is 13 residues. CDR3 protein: CSAPQFRAETQYF. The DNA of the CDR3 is TGCAGTGCTCCCCAGTTCCGGGCGGAGACCCAGTACTTC.

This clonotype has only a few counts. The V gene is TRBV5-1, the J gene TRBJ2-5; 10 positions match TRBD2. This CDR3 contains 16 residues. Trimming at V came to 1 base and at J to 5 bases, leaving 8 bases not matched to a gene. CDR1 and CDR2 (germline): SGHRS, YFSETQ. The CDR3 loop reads CASSLSPSGGGETQYF. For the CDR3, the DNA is TGCGCCAGCAGCTTGAGTCCTAGCGGGGGTGGGGAGACCCAGTACTTC.

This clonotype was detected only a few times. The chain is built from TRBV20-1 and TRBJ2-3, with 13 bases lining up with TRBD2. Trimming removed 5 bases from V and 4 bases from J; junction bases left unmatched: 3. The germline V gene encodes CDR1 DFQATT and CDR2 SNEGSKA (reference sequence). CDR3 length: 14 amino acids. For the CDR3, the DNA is TGCAGTGCTGTACTAGCGGGGGGGGCAGATACGCAGTATTTT. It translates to CSAVLAGGADTQYF.

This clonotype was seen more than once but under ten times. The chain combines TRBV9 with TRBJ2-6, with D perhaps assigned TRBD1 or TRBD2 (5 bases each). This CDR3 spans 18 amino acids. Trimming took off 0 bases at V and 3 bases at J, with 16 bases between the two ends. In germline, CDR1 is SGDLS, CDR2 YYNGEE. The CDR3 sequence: CASSVEYGALFGANVLTF. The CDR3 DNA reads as TGTGCCAGCAGCGTAGAGTACGGGGCGCTCTTTGGGGCCAACGTCCTGACTTTC.

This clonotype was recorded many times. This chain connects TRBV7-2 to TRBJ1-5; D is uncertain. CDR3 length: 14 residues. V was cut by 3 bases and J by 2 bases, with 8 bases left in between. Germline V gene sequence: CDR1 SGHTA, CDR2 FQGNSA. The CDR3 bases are TGTGCCAGCAGCTTGCGAGGAGGCAATCAGCCCCAGCATTTT. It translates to CASSLRGGNQPQHF.

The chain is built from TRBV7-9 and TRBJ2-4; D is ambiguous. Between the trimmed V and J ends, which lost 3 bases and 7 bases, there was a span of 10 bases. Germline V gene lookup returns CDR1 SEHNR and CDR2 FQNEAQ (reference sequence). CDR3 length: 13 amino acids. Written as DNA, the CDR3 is TGTGCCAGCAGCTTTGCCGCCGGGAACATTCAGTACTTC. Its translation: CASSFAAGNIQYF.

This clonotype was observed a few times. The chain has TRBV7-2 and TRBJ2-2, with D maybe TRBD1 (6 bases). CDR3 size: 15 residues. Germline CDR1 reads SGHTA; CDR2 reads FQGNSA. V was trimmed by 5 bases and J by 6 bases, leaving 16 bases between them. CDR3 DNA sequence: TGTGCCAGCAGCCCGAGACAGGTCGGCTCCGGGGAGCTGTTTTTT. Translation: CASSPRQVGSGELFF.

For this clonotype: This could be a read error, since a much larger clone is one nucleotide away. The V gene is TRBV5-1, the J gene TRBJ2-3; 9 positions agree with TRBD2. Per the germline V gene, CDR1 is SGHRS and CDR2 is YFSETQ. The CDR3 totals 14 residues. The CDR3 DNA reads TGCGACAGCAGCCTTAGCGGGGGCTCAGATACGCAGTATTTT. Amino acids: CDSSLSGGSDTQYF.